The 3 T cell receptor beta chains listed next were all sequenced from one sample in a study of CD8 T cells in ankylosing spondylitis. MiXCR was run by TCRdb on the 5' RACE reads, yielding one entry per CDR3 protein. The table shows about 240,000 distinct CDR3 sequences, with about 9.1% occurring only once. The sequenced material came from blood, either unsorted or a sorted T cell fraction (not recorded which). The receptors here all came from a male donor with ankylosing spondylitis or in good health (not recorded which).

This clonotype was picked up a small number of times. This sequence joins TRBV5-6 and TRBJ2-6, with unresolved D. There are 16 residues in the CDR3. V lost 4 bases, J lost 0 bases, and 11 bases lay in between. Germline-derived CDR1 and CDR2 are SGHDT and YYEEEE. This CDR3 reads CASSLLQLSGANVLTF. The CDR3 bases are TGTGCCAGCAGCCTCTTACAGCTCTCTGGGGCCAACGTCCTGACTTTC.

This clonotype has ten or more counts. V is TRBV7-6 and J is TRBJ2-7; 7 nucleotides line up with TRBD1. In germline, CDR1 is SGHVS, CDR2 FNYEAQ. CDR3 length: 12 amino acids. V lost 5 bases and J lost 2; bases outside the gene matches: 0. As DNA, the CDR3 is TGTGCCAGCAGCGACAGGGCCTACGAGCAGTACTTC. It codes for CASSDRAYEQYF. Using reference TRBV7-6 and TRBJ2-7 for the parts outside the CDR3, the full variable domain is GAGVSQSPRYKVTKRGQDVALRCDPISGHVSLYWYRQALGQGPEFLTYFNYEAQQDKSGLPNDRFSAERPEGSISTLTIQRTEQRDSAMYRCASSDRAYEQYFGPGTRLTVT.

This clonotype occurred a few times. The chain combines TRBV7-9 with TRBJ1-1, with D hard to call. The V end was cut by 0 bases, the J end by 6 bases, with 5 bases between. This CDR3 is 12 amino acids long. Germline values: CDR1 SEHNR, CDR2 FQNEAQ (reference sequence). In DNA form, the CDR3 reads TGTGCCAGCAGCTTAGCAGAGGCTGAAGCTTTCTTT. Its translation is CASSLAEAEAFF.